The entry below describes one TCR beta chain. Its antigen is not known. This entry is derived from a study of long-term antiretroviral therapy in people with HIV. The libraries were made with immunoSEQ v3.0 at survey level. The assay was immunoSEQ multiplex PCR, and TCRdb's table has in-frame clones only and misses some. The sample holds tens of thousands of clones, 80% seen once. Trimming took off 2 bases at V and 7 bases at J, with 18 bases between the two ends. CDR1 is MNHEY and CDR2 is SMNVEV in the germline V gene (reference sequence). The CDR3 loop spans 16 amino acids. Study-wide points: Transplant-donor-level diversity was not reached after ART, though diversity increased. Against controls, HIV repertoires showed narrower ranges of CDR3 length.

The sequence was obtained from a man between 35 and 55 years old with HIV. The specimen comprised unsorted PBMCs, sampled 0.3 years after starting antiretroviral therapy. The chain recombines TRBV27 with TRBJ1-5; TRBD1 is a possible D gene (5 bases). The CDR3 region is CASSLRAAEGKQPQHF. The CDR3 nucleotides read TGTGCCAGCAGTTTAAGGGCAGCCGAGGGGAAGCAGCCCCAGCATTTT.